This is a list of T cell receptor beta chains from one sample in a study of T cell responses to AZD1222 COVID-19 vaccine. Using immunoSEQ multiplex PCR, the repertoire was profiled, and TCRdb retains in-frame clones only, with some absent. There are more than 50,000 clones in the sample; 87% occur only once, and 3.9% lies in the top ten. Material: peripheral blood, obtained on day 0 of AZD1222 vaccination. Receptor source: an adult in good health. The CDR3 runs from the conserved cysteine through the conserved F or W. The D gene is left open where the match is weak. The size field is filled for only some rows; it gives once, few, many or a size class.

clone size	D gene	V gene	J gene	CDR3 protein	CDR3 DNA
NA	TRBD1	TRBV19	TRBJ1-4	CASSISTGGTNEKLFF	TGTGCCAGTAGTATATCGACAGGGGGAACTAATGAAAAACTGTTTTTT
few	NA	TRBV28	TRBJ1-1	CASGSTEAFF	TGTGCCAGCGGGAGCACTGAAGCTTTCTTT
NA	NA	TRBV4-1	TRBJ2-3	CASSAGGRTGVDTQYF	TGCGCCAGCAGCGCAGGCGGGAGGACAGGGGTGGATACGCAGTATTTT
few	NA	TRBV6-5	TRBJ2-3	CASTMERGADTQYF	TGTGCCAGCACAATGGAGCGCGGCGCAGATACGCAGTATTTT
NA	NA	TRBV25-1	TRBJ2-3	CASSPTSGADTQYF	TGTGCCAGCAGTCCGACATCGGGCGCAGATACGCAGTATTTT
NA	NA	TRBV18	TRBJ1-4	CASSPAAGGINEKLFF	TGTGCCAGCTCACCGGCGGCGGGGGGAATAAATGAAAAACTGTTTTTT
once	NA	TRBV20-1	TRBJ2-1	CSARDNEQFF	TGCAGTGCTAGAGACAATGAGCAGTTCTTC
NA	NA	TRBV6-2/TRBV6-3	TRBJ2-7	CASSYIGEQYF	TGTGCCAGCAGTTACATAGGCGAGCAGTACTTC
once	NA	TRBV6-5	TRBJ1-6	CASSYDGGTPLHF	TGTGCCAGCAGCTACGACGGAGGTACACCCCTCCACTTT
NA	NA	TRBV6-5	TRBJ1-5	CASSFGTRGGPQHF	TGTGCCAGCAGTTTCGGGACCCGTGGGGGGCCCCAGCATTTT
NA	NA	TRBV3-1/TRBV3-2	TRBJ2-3	CASSLGPDTQYF	TGTGCCAGCAGCCTCGGGCCAGATACGCAGTATTTT